This T cell receptor (beta chain) was observed in a study of blood T cell repertoires in COVID-19. Across the whole study: PBMCs, B-cell-depleted T cells, or T cells were the source of the cDNA or gDNA that made up the material.

Residents of around 24 US areas, aged about 18 to 95 years, made up the participants. In assigning cohorts, the study relied on participant-reported clinical history. Original data processing: Nucleated cell counts were estimated from reference gene primer amplification. The repertoire was sequenced with immunoSEQ multiplex PCR; TCRdb's copy has only in-frame clones and lacks some. V and J calls and clone size come straight from that table; D and trimming were deduced from the DNA. The sample holds almost 500,000 clones, more than 85% seen once. The TCR comes from a woman aged 55-69 years who had recovered from COVID-19. Sample: PBMCs or T cells enriched from blood (not recorded which).

In DNA, the CDR3 is TGTGCCAGCAACTTCGGGGGGCTCCCCCAAGAGACCCAGTACTTC. Its translation is CASNFGGLPQETQYF. This sequence joins TRBV5-6 and TRBJ2-5; the D gene is possibly TRBD2 (7 bases). V was pared by 6 bases and J by 1 base, with 16 bases between. This CDR3 is built from 15 residues. CDR1 and CDR2 (germline): SGHDT, YYEEEE.